The rows below give T cell receptor beta chains drawn from one sample of a study of blood T cells in healthy people across ages. MiXCR, applied by TCRdb to the 5' RACE reads, yields one record per CDR3 protein. The sample lists about 1,500,000 distinct CDR3 sequences, 28% occurring once. Material for sequencing was blood. These receptors originate from a woman in her twenties or thirties in good health. CDR3s include the opening cysteine and the closing phenylalanine or tryptophan. The D gene is left open where the match is weak. The size field is filled for only some rows; it gives once, few, many or a size class.

d_gene,abundance,v_gene,j_gene,CDR3nt,CDR3aa
.,.,TRBV2,TRBJ1-1,TGTGCCAGCAGTGATTCGCACACTGAAGCTTTCTTT,CASSDSHTEAFF
.,.,TRBV28,TRBJ2-3,TGTGCCAGCAGTGGCCCCTCAGGGGCAGATACGCAGTATTTT,CASSGPSGADTQYF
.,.,TRBV20-1,TRBJ1-1,TGCAGTGTATTAGGATATGAAGCTTTCTTT,CSVLGYEAFF
TRBD1,few,TRBV7-2,TRBJ1-2,TGTGCCAGCAGCCCTCAGACAGGGTGGGATTCTAACTATGGCTACACCTTC,CASSPQTGWDSNYGYTF
.,many,TRBV10-2,TRBJ2-7,TGCGCCAGCAGTGTATCTCAGGGGTACTACGAGCAGTACTTC,CASSVSQGYYEQYF
.,.,TRBV7-8,TRBJ2-1,TGTGCCAGCAGCTCGACTTCGTCCCGGCGAGGTGAGCAGTTCTTC,CASSSTSSRRGEQFF
TRBD2,.,TRBV4-3,TRBJ2-1,TGCGCCAGCAGCCGAGGACTAGCGGGACCTTCCTACAATGAGCAGTTCTTC,CASSRGLAGPSYNEQFF
TRBD2,many,TRBV5-1,TRBJ2-3,TGCGCCAGCAGCTTGGGAAGGACTAGCGGGAGAACAGATACGCAGTATTTT,CASSLGRTSGRTDTQYF
.,.,TRBV15,TRBJ1-5,TGTGCCACCAGCAGAGTTGGGGAGCCCCAGCATTTT,CATSRVGEPQHF
.,.,TRBV20-1,TRBJ1-4,TGCAGTAGCCTAAGAGGGGAAAAACGGTTTTTT,CSSLRGEKRFF
.,many,TRBV12-3/TRBV12-4,TRBJ1-2,TGTGCCAGCACCCGGCGGGGAACTAACTATGGCTACACCTTC,CASTRRGTNYGYTF
TRBD1,.,TRBV20-1,TRBJ2-7,TGCAGTGCTAGAAAGACAGGGGGGGACGAGCAGTACTTC,CSARKTGGDEQYF
.,few,TRBV4-1,TRBJ1-5,TGCTCCAGCAGCTTCGCAGCACGCAATCAGCCCCAGCATTTT,CSSSFAARNQPQHF
.,.,TRBV12-3/TRBV12-4,TRBJ2-2,TGTGCCAGCAGTTTCCACGACGTGACCGGGGAGCTGTTTTTT,CASSFHDVTGELFF
TRBD1,few,TRBV28,TRBJ1-2,TGTGCCAGCAATGGACAGGGTTTTTACGGCTACACCTTC,CASNGQGFYGYTF
TRBD1,many,TRBV29-1,TRBJ2-1,TGCAGCGTGAAGACAGGGAGCTCCTACAATGAGCAGTTCTTC,CSVKTGSSYNEQFF
.,few,TRBV12-3/TRBV12-4,TRBJ2-7,TGTGCCAGCGGAGGCCCCGGGACCGAGACCTACGAGCAGTACTTC,CASGGPGTETYEQYF
TRBD2,few,TRBV7-3,TRBJ2-3,TGTGCCAGCAGCCCGTCATACGGGGGGTCTGCAGATACGCAGTATTTT,CASSPSYGGSADTQYF
.,.,TRBV27,TRBJ2-7,TGTGCCAGCAGCCCGGACGCGGGGACACACTCCTACGTGCAGTACTTC,CASSPDAGTHSYVQYF
.,.,TRBV5-5,TRBJ1-2,TGTGCCAGCAGCTTGGGTATAGAGCGTGGCTACACCTTC,CASSLGIERGYTF
.,.,TRBV11-2,TRBJ2-7,TGTGCCGGCAGCTTAGATTTGGTAGTGCTGGGCGAGCAGTACTTC,CAGSLDLVVLGEQYF
TRBD2,many,TRBV20-1,TRBJ2-5,TGCAGTGCTTCCCCCAGAACTAGCGGGATAGAAGAGACCCAGTACTTC,CSASPRTSGIEETQYF
TRBD1,.,TRBV29-1,TRBJ1-4,TGCAGCGCTGGACAGGGGGAAACTAATGAAAAACGGTTTTTT,CSAGQGETNEKRFF
TRBD1,few,TRBV27,TRBJ2-7,TGTGTCAGCAGGCCCGGGACAGGGATAACCTACGAGCAGTACTTC,CVSRPGTGITYEQYF
.,.,TRBV28,TRBJ1-1,TGTGCCAGCAGTTTGCCTCAGGGGTACACTGAAGCTTTCTTT,CASSLPQGYTEAFF
.,many,TRBV5-1,TRBJ2-1,TGCGCCAGCAGCTCGGACTATGAGCAGTTCTTC,CASSSDYEQFF
.,.,TRBV20-1,TRBJ2-4,TGCAGTGCTAGATCCCCCGGGGGCCGGGATCATACCAAAAACATTCAGTACTTC,CSARSPGGRDHTKNIQYF
TRBD2,.,TRBV7-2,TRBJ2-1,TGTGCCAGCAGCTTAAGGGGACTAGCGGGAGATGTGAATGAGCAGTTCTTC,CASSLRGLAGDVNEQFF
TRBD2,few,TRBV11-2,TRBJ2-5,TGTGCCAGCAGTTACACTAGCGGGAGGGTGGAGACCCAGTACTTC,CASSYTSGRVETQYF
TRBD2,few,TRBV6-6,TRBJ2-3,TGTGCCAGCAGAACCCTTCGGGGAGCGGGAGGCCCAGATACGCAGTATTTT,CASRTLRGAGGPDTQYF
.,many,TRBV10-3,TRBJ2-7,TGTGCCACCTGGATAGGCTCCTACGAGCAGTACTTC,CATWIGSYEQYF
.,many,TRBV30,TRBJ2-7,TGTGCCTGGAGTCTCAGGGACAACTACGAGCAGTACTTC,CAWSLRDNYEQYF
TRBD2,few,TRBV4-3,TRBJ2-1,TGCGCCAGCAGCCAGGGACTAGCGGACAATGAGCAGTTCTTC,CASSQGLADNEQFF
.,.,TRBV7-9,TRBJ2-5,TGTGCCAGCAGCCCTCGAGGGGCCCAGTACTTC,CASSPRGAQYF
.,many,TRBV29-1,TRBJ2-1,TGCAGCGTGGGGGCTAGAGCGGGGTACTCCTACAATGAGCAGTTCTTC,CSVGARAGYSYNEQFF
TRBD1,.,TRBV7-2,TRBJ2-5,TGTGCCAGCAGCTTTGACAGGGTTGACCAGTACTTC,CASSFDRVDQYF
.,many,TRBV7-9,TRBJ2-5,TGTGCCAGACGGACATCAGCGGAGACCCAGTACTTC,CARRTSAETQYF
.,.,TRBV6-5,TRBJ2-5,TGTGCCACCAAGAGAGGGGGAGGAGGGCAAGAGACCCAGTACTTC,CATKRGGGGQETQYF
.,few,TRBV20-1,TRBJ2-5,TGCAGTGCAACTGACTCTAAAGCGAGAGAGACCCAGTACTTC,CSATDSKARETQYF
TRBD2,.,TRBV5-1,TRBJ2-5,TGCGCCAGCAGCTGGACTAGCGACGTGCAAGAGACCCAGTACTTC,CASSWTSDVQETQYF
.,.,TRBV9,TRBJ1-2,TGTGCCAGCAGCGCCCGGGAGCTAAACTATGGCTACACCTTC,CASSARELNYGYTF
TRBD2,few,TRBV20-1,TRBJ2-7,TGCAGTGCTAGAGGGACTAGCGGGAGTAGGTACGAGCAGTACTTC,CSARGTSGSRYEQYF
.,few,TRBV7-2,TRBJ2-7,TGTGCCAGCAGCTTAGAAGCATTTTTCTACAATGAGCAGTACTTC,CASSLEAFFYNEQYF
.,many,TRBV12-3/TRBV12-4,TRBJ2-1,TGTGCCAGCAGTTTAGGGTCGGGGATCTACAATGAGCAGTTCTTC,CASSLGSGIYNEQFF
.,few,TRBV7-2,TRBJ2-1,TGTGCCAGCAGCCCGGGGGCTATGCGGGAGTACCATGAGCAGTTCTTC,CASSPGAMREYHEQFF
.,many,TRBV6-2/TRBV6-3,TRBJ2-7,TGTGCCAGCAGTTACTCCAGAGTGCTTAACGAGCAGTACTTC,CASSYSRVLNEQYF
.,.,TRBV15,TRBJ2-7,TGTGCCACCACCGGGTCGGGTCCATCCTACGAGCAGTACTTC,CATTGSGPSYEQYF